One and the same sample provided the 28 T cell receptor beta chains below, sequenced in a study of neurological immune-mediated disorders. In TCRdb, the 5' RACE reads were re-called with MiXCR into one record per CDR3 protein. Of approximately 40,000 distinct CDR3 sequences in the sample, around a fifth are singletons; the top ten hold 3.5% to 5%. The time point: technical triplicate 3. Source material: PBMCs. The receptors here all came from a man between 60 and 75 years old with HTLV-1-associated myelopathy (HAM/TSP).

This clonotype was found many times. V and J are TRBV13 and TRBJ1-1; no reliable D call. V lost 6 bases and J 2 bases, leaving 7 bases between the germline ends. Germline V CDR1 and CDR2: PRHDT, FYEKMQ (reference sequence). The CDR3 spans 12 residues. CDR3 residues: CASSWGNTEAFF. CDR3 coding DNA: TGTGCCAGCAGTTGGGGAAACACTGAAGCTTTCTTT.

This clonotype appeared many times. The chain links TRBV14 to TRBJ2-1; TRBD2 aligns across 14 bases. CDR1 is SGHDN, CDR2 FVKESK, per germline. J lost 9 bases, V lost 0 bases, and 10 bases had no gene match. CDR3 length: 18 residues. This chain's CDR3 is CASSQDWATSGRAVEQFF. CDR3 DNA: TGTGCCAGCAGCCAAGATTGGGCGACTAGCGGGAGGGCCGTTGAGCAGTTCTTC.

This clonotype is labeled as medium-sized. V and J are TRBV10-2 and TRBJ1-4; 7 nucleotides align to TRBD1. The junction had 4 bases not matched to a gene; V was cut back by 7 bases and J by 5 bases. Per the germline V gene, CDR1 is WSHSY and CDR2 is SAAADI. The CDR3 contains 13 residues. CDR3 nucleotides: TGCGCCAGCACCCCGGACAGGAATGAAAAACTGTTTTTT. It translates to CASTPDRNEKLFF.

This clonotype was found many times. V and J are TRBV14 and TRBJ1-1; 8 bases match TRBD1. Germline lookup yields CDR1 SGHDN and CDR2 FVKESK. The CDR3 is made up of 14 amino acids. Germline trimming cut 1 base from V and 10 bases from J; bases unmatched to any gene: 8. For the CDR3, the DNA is TGTGCCAGCAGCCAAGGGACAGGGTCCGTAGCAGCTTTCTTT. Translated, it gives CASSQGTGSVAAFF.

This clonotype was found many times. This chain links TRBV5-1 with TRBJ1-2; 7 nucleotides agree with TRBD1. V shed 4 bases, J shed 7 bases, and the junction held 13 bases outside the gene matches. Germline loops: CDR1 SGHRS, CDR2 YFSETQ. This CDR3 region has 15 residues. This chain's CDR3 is CASSRDSRVDRGYTF. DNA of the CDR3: TGCGCCAGCAGCCGGGACAGCCGAGTTGACCGTGGCTACACCTTC.

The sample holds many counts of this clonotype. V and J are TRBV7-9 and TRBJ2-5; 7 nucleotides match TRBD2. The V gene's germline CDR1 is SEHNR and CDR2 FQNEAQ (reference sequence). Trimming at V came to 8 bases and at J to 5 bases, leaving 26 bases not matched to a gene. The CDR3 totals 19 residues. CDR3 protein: CASLPRRTRGGPGNETQYF. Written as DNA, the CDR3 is TGTGCCAGCCTCCCGCGTCGGACGCGGGGAGGGCCGGGTAATGAGACCCAGTACTTC.

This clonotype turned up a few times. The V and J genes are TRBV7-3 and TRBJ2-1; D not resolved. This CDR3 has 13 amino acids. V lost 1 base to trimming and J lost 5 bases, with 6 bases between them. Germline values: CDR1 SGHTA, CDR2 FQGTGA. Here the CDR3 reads CASSLSRDNEQFF. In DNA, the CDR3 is TGTGCCAGCAGCTTAAGTCGTGACAATGAGCAGTTCTTC.

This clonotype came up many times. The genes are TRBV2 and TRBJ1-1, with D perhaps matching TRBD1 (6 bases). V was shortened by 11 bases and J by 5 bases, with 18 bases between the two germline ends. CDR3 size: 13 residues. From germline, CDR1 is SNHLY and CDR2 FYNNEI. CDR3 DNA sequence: TGTGCCGGAACCAGGGGAGGTCGAACTGAAGCTTTCTTT. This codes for CAGTRGGRTEAFF. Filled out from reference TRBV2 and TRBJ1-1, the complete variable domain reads EPEVTQTPSHQVTQMGQEVILRCVPISNHLYFYWYRQILGQKVEFLVSFYNNEISEKSEIFDDQFSVERPDGSNFTLKIRSTKLEDSAMYFCAGTRGGRTEAFFGQGTRLTVV.

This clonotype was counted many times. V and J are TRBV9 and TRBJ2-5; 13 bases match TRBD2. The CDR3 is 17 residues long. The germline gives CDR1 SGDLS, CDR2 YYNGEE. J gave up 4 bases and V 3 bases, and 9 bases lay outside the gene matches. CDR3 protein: CASSAGLAGALGETQYF. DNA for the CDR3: TGTGCCAGCAGCGCCGGACTAGCGGGAGCCCTTGGAGAGACCCAGTACTTC.

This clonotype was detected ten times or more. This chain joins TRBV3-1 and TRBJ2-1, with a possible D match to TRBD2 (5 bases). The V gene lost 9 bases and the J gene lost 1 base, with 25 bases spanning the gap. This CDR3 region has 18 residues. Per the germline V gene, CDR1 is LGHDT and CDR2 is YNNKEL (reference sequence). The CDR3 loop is CASTGPRRSPGSYNEQFF. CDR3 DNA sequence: TGTGCCAGTACCGGGCCCCGCCGCTCTCCGGGGTCCTACAATGAGCAGTTCTTC.

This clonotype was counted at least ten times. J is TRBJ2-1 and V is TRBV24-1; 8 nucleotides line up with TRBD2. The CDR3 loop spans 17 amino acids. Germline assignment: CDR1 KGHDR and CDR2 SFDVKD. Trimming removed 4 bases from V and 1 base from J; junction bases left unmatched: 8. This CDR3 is CATSDPNPSGSYNEQFF. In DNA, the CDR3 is TGTGCCACCAGTGACCCAAATCCTAGCGGGTCCTACAATGAGCAGTTCTTC.

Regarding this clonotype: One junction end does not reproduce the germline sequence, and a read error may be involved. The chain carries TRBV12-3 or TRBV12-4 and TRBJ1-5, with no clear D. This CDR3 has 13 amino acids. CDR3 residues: CASSRVLNQRQHF. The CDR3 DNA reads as TGTGCCAGCAGTCGGGTCCTAAATCAGCGCCAGCATTTT.

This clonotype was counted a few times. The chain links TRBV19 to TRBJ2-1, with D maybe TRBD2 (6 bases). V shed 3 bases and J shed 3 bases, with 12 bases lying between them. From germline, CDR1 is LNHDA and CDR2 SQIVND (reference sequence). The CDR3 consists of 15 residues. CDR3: CASSMVGSFYNEQFF. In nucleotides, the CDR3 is TGTGCCAGTAGTATGGTCGGGAGCTTCTACAATGAGCAGTTCTTC.

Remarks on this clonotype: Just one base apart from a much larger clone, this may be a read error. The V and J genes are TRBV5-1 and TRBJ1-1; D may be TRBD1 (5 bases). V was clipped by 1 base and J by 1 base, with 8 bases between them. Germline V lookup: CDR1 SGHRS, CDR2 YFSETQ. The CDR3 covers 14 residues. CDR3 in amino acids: CASSLKGPNTEAFF. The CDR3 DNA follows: TGCGCCAGCAGCTTGAAGGGGCCGAACACTGAAGCTTTCTTT.

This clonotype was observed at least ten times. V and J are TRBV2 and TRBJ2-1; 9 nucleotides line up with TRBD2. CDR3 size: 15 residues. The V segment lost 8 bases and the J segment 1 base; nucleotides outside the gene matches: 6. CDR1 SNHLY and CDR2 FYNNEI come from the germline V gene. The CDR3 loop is CASRAAGGSYNEQFF. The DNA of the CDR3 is TGTGCCAGCCGAGCGGCGGGAGGGTCCTACAATGAGCAGTTCTTC.

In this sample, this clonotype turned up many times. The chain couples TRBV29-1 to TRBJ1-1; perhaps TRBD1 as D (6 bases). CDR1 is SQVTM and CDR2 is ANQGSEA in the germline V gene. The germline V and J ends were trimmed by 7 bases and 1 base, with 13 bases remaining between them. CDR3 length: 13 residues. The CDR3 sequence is CSACWGANTEAFF. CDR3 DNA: TGCAGCGCTTGTTGGGGGGCGAACACTGAAGCTTTCTTT.

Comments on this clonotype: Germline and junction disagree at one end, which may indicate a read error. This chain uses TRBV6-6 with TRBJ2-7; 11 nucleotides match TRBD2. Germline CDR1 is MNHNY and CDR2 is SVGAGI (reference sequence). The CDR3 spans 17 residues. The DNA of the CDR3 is TGTGCCAGTAGTTACTCCAGAATGACTAGCGGGAACTACGAGCAGTACTTC. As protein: CASSYSRMTSGNYEQYF.

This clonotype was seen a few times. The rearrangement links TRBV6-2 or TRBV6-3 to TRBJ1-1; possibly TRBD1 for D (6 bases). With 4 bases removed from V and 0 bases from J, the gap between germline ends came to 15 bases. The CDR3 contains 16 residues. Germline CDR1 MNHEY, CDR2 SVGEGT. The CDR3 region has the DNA TGTGCCAGCAGTTCACCCCCTACAGGGCTGAACACTGAAGCTTTCTTT. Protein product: CASSSPPTGLNTEAFF.

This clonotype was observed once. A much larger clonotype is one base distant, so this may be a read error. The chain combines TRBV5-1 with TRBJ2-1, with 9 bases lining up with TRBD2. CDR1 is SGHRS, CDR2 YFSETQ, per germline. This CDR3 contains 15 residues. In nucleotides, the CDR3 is TGCGCCAGCAACAAAACAGGGACTAGCATCAATGGGCAGTTCTTC. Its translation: CASNKTGTSINGQFF.

CDR3 residues: CASSSTGLPQHF. The DNA of the CDR3 is TGTGCCAGCAGCTCGACAGGGCTGCCCCAGCATTTT. The chain has TRBV7-8 and TRBJ1-5; 7 bases are a match to TRBD1. The V segment lost 4 bases and the J segment 9 bases; nucleotides outside the gene matches: 3. Per germline, CDR1 SGHVS and CDR2 FQNEAQ. This CDR3 contains 12 residues.

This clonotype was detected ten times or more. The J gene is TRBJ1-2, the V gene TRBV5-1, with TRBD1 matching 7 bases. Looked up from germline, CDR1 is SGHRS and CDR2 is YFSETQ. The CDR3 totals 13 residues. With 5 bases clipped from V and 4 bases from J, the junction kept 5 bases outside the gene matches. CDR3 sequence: CASSLGDSYGYTF. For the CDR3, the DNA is TGCGCCAGCAGTCTTGGGGACAGCTATGGCTACACCTTC.

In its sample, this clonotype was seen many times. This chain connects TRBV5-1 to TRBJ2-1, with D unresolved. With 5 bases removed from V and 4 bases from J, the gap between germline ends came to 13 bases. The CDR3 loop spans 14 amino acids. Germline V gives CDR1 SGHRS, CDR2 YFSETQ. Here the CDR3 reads CASRRRIDYNEQFF. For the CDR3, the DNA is TGCGCCAGCAGGCGTCGGATAGATTACAATGAGCAGTTCTTC.

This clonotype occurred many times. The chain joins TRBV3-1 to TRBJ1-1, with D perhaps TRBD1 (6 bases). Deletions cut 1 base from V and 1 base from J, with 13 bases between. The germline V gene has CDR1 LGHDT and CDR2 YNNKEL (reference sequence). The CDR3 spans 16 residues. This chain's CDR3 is CASSQALQGWNTEAFF. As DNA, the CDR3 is TGTGCCAGCAGCCAAGCCCTACAGGGATGGAACACTGAAGCTTTCTTT. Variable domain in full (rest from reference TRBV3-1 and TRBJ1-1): DTAVSQTPKYLVTQMGNDKSIKCEQNLGHDTMYWYKQDSKKFLKIMFSYNNKELIINETVPNRFSPKSPDKAHLNLHINSLELGDSAVYFCASSQALQGWNTEAFFGQGTRLTVV.

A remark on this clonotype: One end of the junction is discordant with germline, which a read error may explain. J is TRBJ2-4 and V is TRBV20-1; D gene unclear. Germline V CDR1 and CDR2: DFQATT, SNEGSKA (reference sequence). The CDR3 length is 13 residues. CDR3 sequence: CSAINDARNIQYF. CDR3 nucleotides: TGCAGTGCGATAAATGACGCCAGAAACATTCAGTACTTC.

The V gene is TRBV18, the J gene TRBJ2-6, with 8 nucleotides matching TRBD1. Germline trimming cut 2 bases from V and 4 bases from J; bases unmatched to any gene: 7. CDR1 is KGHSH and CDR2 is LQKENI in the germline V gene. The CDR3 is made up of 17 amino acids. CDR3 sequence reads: CASSPRTGTGGANVLTF. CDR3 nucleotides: TGTGCCAGCTCACCAAGGACAGGGACTGGGGGGGCCAACGTCCTGACTTTC.

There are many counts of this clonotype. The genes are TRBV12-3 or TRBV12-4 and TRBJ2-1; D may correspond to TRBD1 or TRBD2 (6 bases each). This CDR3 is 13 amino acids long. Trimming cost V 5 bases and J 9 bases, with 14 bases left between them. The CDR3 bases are TGTGCCAGCAGTGTCCAACAGGGAGGTGAGCAGTTCTTC. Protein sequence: CASSVQQGGEQFF.

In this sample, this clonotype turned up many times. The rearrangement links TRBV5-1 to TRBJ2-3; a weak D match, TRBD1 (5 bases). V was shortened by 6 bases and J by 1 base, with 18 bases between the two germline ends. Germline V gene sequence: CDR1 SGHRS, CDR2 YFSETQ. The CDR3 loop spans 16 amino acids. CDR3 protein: CASTQTWTQRTDTQYF. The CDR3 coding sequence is TGCGCCAGCACTCAGACTTGGACACAACGCACAGATACGCAGTATTTT.

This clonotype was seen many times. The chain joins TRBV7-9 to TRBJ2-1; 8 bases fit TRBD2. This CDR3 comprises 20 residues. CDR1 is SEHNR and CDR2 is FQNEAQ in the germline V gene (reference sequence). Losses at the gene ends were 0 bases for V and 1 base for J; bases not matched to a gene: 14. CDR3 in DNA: TGTGCCAGCAGCTTAGCCCCCCCCCTAGCGGGTCACTCGTCCTACAATGAGCAGTTCTTC. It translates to CASSLAPPLAGHSSYNEQFF. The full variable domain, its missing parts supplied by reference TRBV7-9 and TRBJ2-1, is DTGVSQNPRHKITKRGQNVTFRCDPISEHNRLYWYRQTLGQGPEFLTYFQNEAQLEKSRLLSDRFSAERPKGSFSTLEIQRTEQGDSAMYLCASSLAPPLAGHSSYNEQFFGPGTRLTVL.